The 30 T cell receptor beta chains below were found in one sample sequenced in a study of control samples from healthy donors and cancer patients. TCRdb keeps only in-frame clones here, not all; method: immunoSEQ multiplex PCR. The repertoire holds some 90,000 clones, around 90% seen once, with less than 9% in the top ten. The sequenced sample consisted of blood. These receptors were taken from a woman aged 55-69 years in good health.

The V gene is TRBV29-1, the J gene TRBJ1-2; D call uncertain. The CDR3 has 13 residues. Trimming removed 6 bases from V and 0 bases from J, with 11 bases in between. CDR1 is SQVTM and CDR2 is ANQGSEA in the germline V gene. The CDR3 nucleotides are TGCAGCGTCGCAAGTGGAACTAACTATGGCTACACCTTC. It is translated as CSVASGTNYGYTF.

The chain carries TRBV27 and TRBJ2-3; 9 bases are a match to TRBD2. CDR3 length equals 16 residues. Losses at the gene ends were 3 bases for V and 4 bases for J; bases not matched to a gene: 8. The V gene's germline CDR1 is MNHEY and CDR2 SMNVEV (reference sequence). The CDR3: CASSLASGASPDTQYF. The DNA of the CDR3 is TGTGCCAGCAGTTTGGCTAGCGGGGCCTCGCCAGATACGCAGTATTTT.

The chain links TRBV5-6 to TRBJ2-3; D is ambiguous. The V gene's germline CDR1 is SGHDT and CDR2 YYEEEE. The CDR3 loop spans 14 amino acids. V shed 1 base and J shed 2 bases, with 8 bases lying between them. The CDR3 sequence is CASSLRSATDTQYF. In DNA form, the CDR3 reads TGTGCCAGCAGCTTGAGGTCAGCCACAGATACGCAGTATTTT. Together with reference TRBV5-6 and TRBJ2-3, the CDR3 gives the full variable domain: DAGVTQSPTHLIKTRGQQVTLRCSPKSGHDTVSWYQQALGQGPQFIFQYYEEEERQRGNFPDRFSGHQFPNYSSELNVNALLLGDSALYLCASSLRSATDTQYFGPGTRLTVL.

The V and J genes are TRBV29-1 and TRBJ1-1; D not resolved. Trimming left V 7 bases short and J 2 bases short, with 14 bases between. CDR3 length: 13 residues. CDR1 is SQVTM, CDR2 ANQGSEA, per germline. The CDR3 here is CSARPRVNTEAFF. The DNA for the CDR3 is TGCAGCGCACGACCCCGGGTAAACACTGAAGCTTTCTTT.

The J gene is TRBJ1-1, the V gene TRBV12-3 or TRBV12-4; D is unclear. The CDR3 is made up of 11 amino acids. Trimming pared 3 bases from V and 6 bases from J, leaving 5 bases between. CDR3 nucleotides: TGTGCCAGCAGTTTCGGGGCTGAAGCTTTCTTT. Its translation is CASSFGAEAFF.

This clone came up once. This chain uses TRBV12-5 with TRBJ2-3, with D perhaps TRBD2 (6 bases). CDR3 length: 12 residues. The germline V gene encodes CDR1 LGHNT and CDR2 FRNRAP. V lost 6 bases and J 6 bases, leaving 10 bases between the germline ends. The CDR3 nucleotides are TGTGCTAGTGGCGCCAGCGGGGATACGCAGTATTTT. Protein: CASGASGDTQYF. The variable domain in full, completed from reference TRBV12-5 and TRBJ2-3, reads DARVTQTPRHKVTEMGQEVTMRCQPILGHNTVFWYRQTMMQGLELLAYFRNRAPLDDSGMPKDRFSAEMPDATLATLKIQPSEPRDSAVYFCASGASGDTQYFGPGTRLTVL.

This clone was seen a few times. The chain joins TRBV27 to TRBJ2-2; the match to TRBD1 covers 9 bases. There are 14 residues in the CDR3. With 6 bases clipped from V and 5 bases from J, the junction kept 4 bases outside the gene matches. Germline lookup yields CDR1 MNHEY and CDR2 SMNVEV (reference sequence). The CDR3 protein is CASRGQGNTGELFF. For the CDR3, the DNA is TGTGCCAGCAGGGGACAGGGAAATACCGGGGAGCTGTTTTTT.

The gene calls are TRBV5-6 and TRBJ1-2; 7 bases are shared with TRBD1. V was pared by 4 bases and J by 5 bases, with 8 bases of the junction left unmatched. Germline CDR1 and CDR2: SGHDT and YYEEEE. This CDR3 spans 14 amino acids. CDR3 sequence (DNA): TGTGCCAGCAGCAAAATACAGGGGATTTATGGCTACACCTTC. Translation gives CASSKIQGIYGYTF.

This clone was seen a single time. The chain recombines TRBV6-2 or TRBV6-3 with TRBJ2-2, with no clear D. Trimming took 2 bases from V and 6 from J, leaving 7 bases between them. The CDR3 spans 13 residues. Germline values: CDR1 MNHEY, CDR2 SVGEGT. Written as DNA, the CDR3 is TGTGCCAGCAGTTACCCCCGACCCGGGGAGCTGTTTTTT. The encoded protein is CASSYPRPGELFF.

CDR3 DNA sequence: TGTGCCAGCAGTCCTAACTGGGATCGGGGCTACACCTTC. Translating it yields CASSPNWDRGYTF. The chain employs TRBV28 and TRBJ1-2; no firm D call. From germline, CDR1 is MDHEN and CDR2 SYDVKM. V lost 5 bases, J lost 8 bases, and 15 bases lay in between. The CDR3 extends over 13 amino acids.

The chain has TRBV7-9 and TRBJ1-2, with 8 bases fitting TRBD1. This CDR3 comprises 16 residues. CDR1 and CDR2 (germline): SEHNR, FQNEAQ (reference sequence). V was pared by 5 bases and J by 7 bases, with 15 bases of the junction left unmatched. Written as DNA, the CDR3 is TGTGCCAGCAGCCCACCCTGGACAGGGAAGTCGGGTGGCTACACCTTC. Its translation is CASSPPWTGKSGGYTF.

The chain recombines TRBV29-1 with TRBJ2-5; the match to TRBD2 covers 13 bases. V was clipped by 4 bases and J by 5 bases; unmatched bases: 4. The length of the CDR3 is 14 residues. The germline gives CDR1 SQVTM, CDR2 ANQGSEA. CDR3 nucleotides: TGCAGCGTTGGGACTAGCGGGAGTGGGGAGACCCAGTACTTC. This gives the protein CSVGTSGSGETQYF.

This clone was found once. The chain joins TRBV11-3 to TRBJ1-2; 9 bases align to TRBD1. CDR1 and CDR2 from the germline V gene are SGHNT and YENEEA. V lost 1 base to trimming and J lost 3 bases; unmatched junction nucleotides: 6. The CDR3 spans 16 residues. The CDR3 region has the DNA TGTGCCAGCAGCTTAGCCGGGACAGGGAGGGACTATGGCTACACCTTC. Translated, it gives CASSLAGTGRDYGYTF.

The V and J genes are TRBV6-5 and TRBJ1-2, with TRBD1 identical over 9 bases. Germline V gene sequence: CDR1 MNHEY, CDR2 SVGAGI. The CDR3 sequence is 15 residues long. Trimming at V came to 2 bases and at J to 4 bases, leaving 5 bases not matched to a gene. CDR3 in amino acids: CASSYRWDRVYGYTF. CDR3 DNA sequence: TGTGCCAGCAGTTACCGTTGGGACAGGGTCTATGGCTACACCTTC.

In regard to this clone: The germline gene is not matched at one end of the junction; a read error may be the cause. V gene TRBV6-4 combines with J gene TRBJ2-2; D is unresolved. The CDR3 contains 14 residues. Germline V lookup: CDR1 MRHNA, CDR2 SNTAGT. The CDR3 DNA sequence: TGTGCCAGCAGTGACTCTATGAACTCCGGGGAGCTGTTTTTT. It encodes CASSDSMNSGELFF.

The CDR3 spells CATSRDGFWAQQETQYF. The CDR3 DNA reads as TGTGCCACCAGCAGAGACGGGTTCTGGGCACAACAAGAGACCCAGTACTTC. This rearrangement joins TRBV15 to TRBJ2-5; D call uncertain. CDR3 size: 17 residues. V lost 0 bases, J lost 2 bases, and 16 bases lay in between. CDR1 is LNHNV, CDR2 YYDKDF, per germline (reference sequence).

This chain connects TRBV19 to TRBJ1-1, with 11 positions matching TRBD1. CDR1 and CDR2 from the germline V gene are LNHDA and SQIVND (reference sequence). J was trimmed by 5 bases and V by 1 base; bases with no gene match: 6. The CDR3 runs to 16 residues. CDR3 sequence: CASSIVSDRGQTEAFF. As DNA, the CDR3 is TGTGCCAGTAGTATAGTTTCGGACAGGGGGCAAACTGAAGCTTTCTTT.

This clone has only one observation. The chain has TRBV9 and TRBJ2-2; 8 bases map to TRBD2. Germline values: CDR1 SGDLS, CDR2 YYNGEE. This CDR3 has 15 amino acids. Trimming cost V 4 bases and J 5 bases; bases outside gene matches: 7. CDR3 in amino acids: CASSFSGGQTGELFF. The CDR3 coding sequence is TGTGCCAGCAGCTTCTCGGGGGGGCAAACCGGGGAGCTGTTTTTT.

The V gene is TRBV5-1, the J gene TRBJ2-1, with 7 bases lining up with TRBD1. The CDR3 spans 13 residues. The junction had 6 bases not matched to a gene; V was cut back by 5 bases and J by 7 bases. CDR1 is SGHRS and CDR2 is YFSETQ in the germline V gene. The CDR3 DNA sequence: TGCGCCAGCAGTCTTGACAGGGCGAATGAGCAGTTCTTC. This gives the protein CASSLDRANEQFF.

V and J are TRBV5-1 and TRBJ2-3, with D possibly called TRBD1 or TRBD2 (5 bases each). The germline V gene has CDR1 SGHRS and CDR2 YFSETQ. CDR3 size: 16 residues. V gave up 0 bases and J gave up 1 base, with 12 bases separating them. In DNA form, the CDR3 reads TGCGCCAGCAGCTTGGGGGGGACCAGGGGCACAGATACGCAGTATTTT. Translated, it gives CASSLGGTRGTDTQYF.

The chain employs TRBV9 and TRBJ2-5, with a possible D match to TRBD2 (6 bases). Germline V lookup: CDR1 SGDLS, CDR2 YYNGEE. This CDR3 region has 17 residues. V lost 0 bases and J lost 4, with 19 bases in between. The CDR3 region is CASSVATRGGAGETQYF. Written as DNA, the CDR3 is TGTGCCAGCAGCGTAGCCACCAGAGGCGGGGCGGGAGAGACCCAGTACTTC.

CDR3 bases: TGTGCCAGCAGCAAGACAGTGAAAGAGACCCAGTACTTC. Translated: CASSKTVKETQYF. The rearrangement links TRBV5-4 to TRBJ2-5, with a weak D call TRBD1 (5 bases). Germline loops: CDR1 SGHNT, CDR2 YYREEE (reference sequence). The CDR3 consists of 13 residues. Trimming left V 4 bases short and J 3 bases short, with 10 bases between.

V gene TRBV5-5 combines with J gene TRBJ1-6; possible D gene TRBD1, 5 bases. CDR3 length: 15 residues. Trimming cost V 1 base and J 6 bases, with 11 bases left between them. Germline loops: CDR1 SGHKS, CDR2 YYEKEE (reference sequence). The CDR3 loop reads CASSLSAGSNSPLHF. CDR3 nucleotides: TGTGCCAGCAGCTTGTCGGCAGGGAGTAATTCACCCCTCCACTTT.

The V call is TRBV18, the J call TRBJ2-1; D gene ambiguous. Between the trimmed V and J ends, which lost 3 bases and 7 bases, there was a span of 7 bases. This CDR3 is 12 amino acids long. Germline assignment: CDR1 KGHSH and CDR2 LQKENI. The CDR3, as DNA: TGTGCCAGCTCACCTACAGATAATGAGCAGTTCTTC. Residues: CASSPTDNEQFF.

The rearrangement joins TRBV5-8 to TRBJ2-5, with D unclear. This CDR3 spans 14 amino acids. Between the trimmed V and J ends, which lost 2 bases and 7 bases, there was a span of 15 bases. The germline V gene has CDR1 SGHTS and CDR2 YDEGEE. In nucleotides, the CDR3 is TGTGCCAGCAGCTTAGTCAAGCCACGTGGGACCCAGTACTTC. This translates into CASSLVKPRGTQYF.

The chain couples TRBV7-2 to TRBJ2-3; TRBD1 matches at 7 bases. The V and J ends lost 8 bases and 2 bases, in that order; junction bases with no gene match: 7. CDR3 size: 14 residues. Germline V CDR1 and CDR2: SGHTA, FQGNSA. The chain's CDR3 is CASGRDRFTDTQYF. CDR3 DNA sequence: TGTGCCAGCGGCCGGGACAGATTCACAGATACGCAGTATTTT.

The CDR3 nucleotides read TGCGCCAGCAGCTTGGATCTAGCGGGGGGGCCGAATGAGCAGTTCTTC. Its translation: CASSLDLAGGPNEQFF. J is TRBJ2-1 and V is TRBV5-1; 12 bases line up with TRBD2. The CDR3 consists of 16 residues. Germline V gives CDR1 SGHRS, CDR2 YFSETQ. Trimming at V came to 0 bases and at J to 7 bases, leaving 5 bases not matched to a gene.

This chain uses TRBV5-1 with TRBJ1-2; 8 bases map to TRBD1. Germline assignment: CDR1 SGHRS and CDR2 YFSETQ. There are 13 residues in the CDR3. Germline trimming cut 4 bases from V and 6 bases from J; bases unmatched to any gene: 5. The DNA for the CDR3 is TGCGCCAGCAGCCGCGGACAGGGTGATGGCTACACCTTC. As protein: CASSRGQGDGYTF.

Regarding this clone: Different DNA sequences within this sample yield the same CDR3. The rearrangement links TRBV5-1 to TRBJ2-5, with 14 bases identical to TRBD2. Germline V lookup: CDR1 SGHRS, CDR2 YFSETQ. J gave up 5 bases and V 4 bases, and 7 bases lay outside the gene matches. This CDR3 contains 16 residues. CDR3 sequence reads: CASSVRTSGRWETQYF. Written as DNA, the CDR3 is TGCGCCAGCAGCGTGCGGACTAGCGGGAGGTGGGAGACCCAGTACTTC.

CDR3 amino acids: CASSLRERGEQYF. CDR3 DNA sequence: TGTGCCAGCAGCTTACGGGAGAGGGGTGAGCAGTACTTC. The J gene is TRBJ2-7, the V gene TRBV7-2; perhaps TRBD2 as D (6 bases). Germline V gene lookup returns CDR1 SGHTA and CDR2 FQGNSA. The CDR3 length is 13 residues. V was pared by 2 bases and J by 7 bases, with 12 bases between.